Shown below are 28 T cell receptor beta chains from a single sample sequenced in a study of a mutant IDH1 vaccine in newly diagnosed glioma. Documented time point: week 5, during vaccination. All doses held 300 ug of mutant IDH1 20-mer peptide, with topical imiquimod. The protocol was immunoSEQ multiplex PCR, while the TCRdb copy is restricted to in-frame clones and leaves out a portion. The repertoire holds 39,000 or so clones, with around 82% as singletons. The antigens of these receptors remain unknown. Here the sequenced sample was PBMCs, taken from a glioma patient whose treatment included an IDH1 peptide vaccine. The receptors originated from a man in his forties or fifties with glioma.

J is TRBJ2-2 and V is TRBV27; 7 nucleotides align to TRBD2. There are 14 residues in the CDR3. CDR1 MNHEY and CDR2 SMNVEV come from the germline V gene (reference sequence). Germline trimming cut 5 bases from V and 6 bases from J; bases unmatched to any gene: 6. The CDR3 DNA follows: TGTGCCAGCAGTCCCGCTACTAGCGCCGGGGAGCTGTTTTTT. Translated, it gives CASSPATSAGELFF.

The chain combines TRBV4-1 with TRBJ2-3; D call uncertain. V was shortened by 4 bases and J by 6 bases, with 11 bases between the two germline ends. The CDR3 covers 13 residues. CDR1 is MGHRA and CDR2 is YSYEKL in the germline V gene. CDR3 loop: CASSRISQDTQYF. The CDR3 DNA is TGCGCCAGCAGCCGGATAAGTCAGGATACGCAGTATTTT.

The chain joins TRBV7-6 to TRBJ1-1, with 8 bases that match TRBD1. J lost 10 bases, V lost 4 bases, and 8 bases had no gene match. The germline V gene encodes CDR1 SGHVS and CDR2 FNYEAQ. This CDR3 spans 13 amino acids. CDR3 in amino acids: CASSSIQGAGAFF. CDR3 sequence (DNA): TGTGCCAGCAGCTCGATTCAGGGGGCGGGAGCTTTCTTT.

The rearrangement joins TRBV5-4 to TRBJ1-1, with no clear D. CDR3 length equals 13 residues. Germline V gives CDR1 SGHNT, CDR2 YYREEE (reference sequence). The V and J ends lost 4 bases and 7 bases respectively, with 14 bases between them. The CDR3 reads CASSAAGSFEAFF. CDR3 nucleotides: TGTGCCAGCAGCGCCGCCGGATCGTTTGAAGCTTTCTTT.

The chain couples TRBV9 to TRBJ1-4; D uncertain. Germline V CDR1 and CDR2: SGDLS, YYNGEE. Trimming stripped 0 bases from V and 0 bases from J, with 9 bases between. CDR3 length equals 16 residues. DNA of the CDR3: TGTGCCAGCAGCGTAGGAACTAGGACAACTAATGAAAAACTGTTTTTT. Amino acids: CASSVGTRTTNEKLFF.

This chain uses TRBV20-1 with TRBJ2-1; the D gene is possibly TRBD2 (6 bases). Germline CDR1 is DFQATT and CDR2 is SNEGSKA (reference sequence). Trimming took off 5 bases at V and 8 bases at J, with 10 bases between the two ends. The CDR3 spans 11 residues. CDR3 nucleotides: TGCAGTGCTCAATCGGGGGATGAGCAGTTCTTC. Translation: CSAQSGDEQFF.

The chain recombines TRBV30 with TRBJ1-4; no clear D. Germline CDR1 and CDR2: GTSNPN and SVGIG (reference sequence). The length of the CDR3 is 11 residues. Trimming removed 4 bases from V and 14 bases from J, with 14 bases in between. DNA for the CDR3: TGTGCCTGGATCGACGGGAGAAGGCTGTTTTTT. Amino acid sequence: CAWIDGRRLFF.

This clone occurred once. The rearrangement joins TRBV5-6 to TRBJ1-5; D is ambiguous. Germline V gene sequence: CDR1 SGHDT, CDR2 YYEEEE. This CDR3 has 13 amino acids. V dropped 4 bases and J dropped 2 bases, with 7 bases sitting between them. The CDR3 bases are TGTGCCAGCAGCCGCTGGGGCAATCAGCCCCAGCATTTT. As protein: CASSRWGNQPQHF. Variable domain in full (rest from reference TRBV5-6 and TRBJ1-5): DAGVTQSPTHLIKTRGQQVTLRCSPKSGHDTVSWYQQALGQGPQFIFQYYEEEERQRGNFPDRFSGHQFPNYSSELNVNALLLGDSALYLCASSRWGNQPQHFGDGTRLSIL.

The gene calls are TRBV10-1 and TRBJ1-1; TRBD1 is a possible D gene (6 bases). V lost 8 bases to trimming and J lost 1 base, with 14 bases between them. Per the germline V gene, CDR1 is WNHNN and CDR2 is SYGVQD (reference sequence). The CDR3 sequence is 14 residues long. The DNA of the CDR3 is TGCGCCAGCTGTTCAGGGGCCGAGAACACTGAAGCTTTCTTT. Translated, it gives CASCSGAENTEAFF.

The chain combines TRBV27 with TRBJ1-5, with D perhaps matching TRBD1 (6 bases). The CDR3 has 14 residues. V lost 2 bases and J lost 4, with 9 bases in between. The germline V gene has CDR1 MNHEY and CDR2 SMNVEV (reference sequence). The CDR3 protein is CASSLPGANQPQHF. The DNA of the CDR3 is TGTGCCAGCAGTTTACCGGGGGCGAATCAGCCCCAGCATTTT.

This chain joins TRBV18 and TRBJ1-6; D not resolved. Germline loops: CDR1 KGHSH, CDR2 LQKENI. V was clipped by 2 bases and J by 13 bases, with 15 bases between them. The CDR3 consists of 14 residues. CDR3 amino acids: CASSPVAGVGPLHF. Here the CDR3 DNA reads TGTGCCAGCTCACCAGTGGCCGGGGTAGGTCCCCTCCACTTT.

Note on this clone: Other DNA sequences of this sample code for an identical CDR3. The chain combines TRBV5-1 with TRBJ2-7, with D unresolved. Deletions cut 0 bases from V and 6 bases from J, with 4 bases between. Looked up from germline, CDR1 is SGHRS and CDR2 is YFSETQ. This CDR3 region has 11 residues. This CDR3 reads CASSLDGEQYF. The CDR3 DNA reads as TGCGCCAGCAGCTTGGATGGCGAGCAGTACTTC.

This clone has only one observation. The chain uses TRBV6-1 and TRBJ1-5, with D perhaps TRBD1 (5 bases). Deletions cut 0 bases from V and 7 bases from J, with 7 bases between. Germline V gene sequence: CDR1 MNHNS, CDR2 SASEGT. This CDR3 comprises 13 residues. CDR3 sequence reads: CASSEATGQPQHF. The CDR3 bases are TGTGCCAGCAGTGAAGCAACAGGCCAGCCCCAGCATTTT.

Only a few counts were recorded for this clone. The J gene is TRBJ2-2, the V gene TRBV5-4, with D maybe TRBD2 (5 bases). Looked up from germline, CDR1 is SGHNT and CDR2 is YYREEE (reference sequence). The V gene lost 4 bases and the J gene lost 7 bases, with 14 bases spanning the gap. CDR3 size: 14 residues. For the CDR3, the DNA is TGTGCCAGCAGCACCCTCGCGGGTAGCGGGGAGCTGTTTTTT. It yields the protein CASSTLAGSGELFF.

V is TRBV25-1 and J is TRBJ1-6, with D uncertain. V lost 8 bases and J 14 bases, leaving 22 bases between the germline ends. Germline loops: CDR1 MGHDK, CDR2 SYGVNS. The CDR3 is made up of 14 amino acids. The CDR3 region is CASRGIGPLSSLHF. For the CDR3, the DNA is TGTGCCAGCCGAGGAATAGGGCCCCTTTCTTCCCTCCACTTT.

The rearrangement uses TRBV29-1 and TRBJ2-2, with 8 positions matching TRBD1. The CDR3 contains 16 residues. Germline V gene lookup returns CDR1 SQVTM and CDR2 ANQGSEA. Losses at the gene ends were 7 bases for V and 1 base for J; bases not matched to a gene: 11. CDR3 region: CSASDRERRNTGELFF. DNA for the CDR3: TGCAGCGCCTCGGACAGGGAGAGAAGGAACACCGGGGAGCTGTTTTTT.

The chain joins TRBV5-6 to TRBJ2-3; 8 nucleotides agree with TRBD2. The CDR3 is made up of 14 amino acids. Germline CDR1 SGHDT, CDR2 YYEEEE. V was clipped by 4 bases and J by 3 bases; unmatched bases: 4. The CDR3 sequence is CASSPTGGTDTQYF. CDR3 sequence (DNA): TGTGCCAGCAGCCCGACGGGAGGGACAGATACGCAGTATTTT.

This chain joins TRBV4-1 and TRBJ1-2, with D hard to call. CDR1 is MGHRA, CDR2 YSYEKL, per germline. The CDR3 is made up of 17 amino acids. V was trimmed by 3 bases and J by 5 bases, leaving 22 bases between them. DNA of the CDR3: TGCGCCAGCAGCCAGACTAACTGGTTCTCCTCAGATTATGGCTACACCTTC. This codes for CASSQTNWFSSDYGYTF.

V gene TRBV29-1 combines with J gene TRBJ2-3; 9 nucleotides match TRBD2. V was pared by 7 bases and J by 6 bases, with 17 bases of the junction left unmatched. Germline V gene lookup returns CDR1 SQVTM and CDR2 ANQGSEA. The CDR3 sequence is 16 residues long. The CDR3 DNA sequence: TGCAGCGGTAGCCGGGGGTTGCGGGGGGGGGCGGATACGCAGTATTTT. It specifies CSGSRGLRGGADTQYF.

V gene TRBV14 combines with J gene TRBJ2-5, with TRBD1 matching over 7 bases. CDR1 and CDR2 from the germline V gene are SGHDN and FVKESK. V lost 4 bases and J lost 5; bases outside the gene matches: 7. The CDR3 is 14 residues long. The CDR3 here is CASSLDRVVETQYF. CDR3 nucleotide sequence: TGTGCCAGCAGCCTTGACAGGGTCGTCGAGACCCAGTACTTC.

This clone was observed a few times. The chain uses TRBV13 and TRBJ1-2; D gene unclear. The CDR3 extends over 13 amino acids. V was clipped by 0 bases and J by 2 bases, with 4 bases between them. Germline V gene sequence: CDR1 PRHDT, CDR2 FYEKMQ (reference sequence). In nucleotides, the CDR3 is TGTGCCAGCAGCTTAGGGACAAACTATGGCTACACCTTC. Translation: CASSLGTNYGYTF. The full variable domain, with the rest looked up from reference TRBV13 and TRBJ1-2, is AAGVIQSPRHLIKEKRETATLKCYPIPRHDTVYWYQQGPGQDPQFLISFYEKMQSDKGSIPDRFSAQQFSDYHSELNMSSLELGDSALYFCASSLGTNYGYTFGSGTRLTVV.

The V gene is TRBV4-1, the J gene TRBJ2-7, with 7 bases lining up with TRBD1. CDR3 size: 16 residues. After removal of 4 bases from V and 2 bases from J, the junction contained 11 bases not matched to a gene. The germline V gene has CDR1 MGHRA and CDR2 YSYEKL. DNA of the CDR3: TGCGCCAGCAGCCCTCGAACCGGGACAGAGACCTACGAGCAGTACTTC. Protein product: CASSPRTGTETYEQYF.

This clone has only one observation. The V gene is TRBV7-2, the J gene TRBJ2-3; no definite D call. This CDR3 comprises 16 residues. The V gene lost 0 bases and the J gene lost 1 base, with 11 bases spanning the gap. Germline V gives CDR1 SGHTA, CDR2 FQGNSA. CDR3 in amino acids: CASSLASTSRTDTQYF. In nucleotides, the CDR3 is TGTGCCAGCAGCTTAGCCAGCACCTCTCGCACAGATACGCAGTATTTT.

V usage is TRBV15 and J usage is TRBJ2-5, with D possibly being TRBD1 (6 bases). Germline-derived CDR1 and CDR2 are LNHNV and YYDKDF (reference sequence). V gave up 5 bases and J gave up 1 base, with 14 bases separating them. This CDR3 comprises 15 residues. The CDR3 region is CATSQSLDSQETQYF. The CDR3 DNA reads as TGTGCCACCAGCCAAAGTCTGGACAGCCAAGAGACCCAGTACTTC.

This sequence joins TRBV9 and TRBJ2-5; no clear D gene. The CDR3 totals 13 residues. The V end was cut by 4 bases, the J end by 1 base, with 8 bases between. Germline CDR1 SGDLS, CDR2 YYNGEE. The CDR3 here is CASSPRPQETQYF. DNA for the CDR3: TGTGCCAGCAGCCCCCGTCCCCAAGAGACCCAGTACTTC.

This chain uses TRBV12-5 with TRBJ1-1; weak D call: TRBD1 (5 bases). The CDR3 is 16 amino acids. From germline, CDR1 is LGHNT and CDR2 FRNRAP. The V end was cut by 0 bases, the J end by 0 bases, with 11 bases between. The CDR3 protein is CASGLVRDRMNTEAFF. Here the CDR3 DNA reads TGTGCTAGTGGTTTGGTACGTGACAGAATGAACACTGAAGCTTTCTTT.

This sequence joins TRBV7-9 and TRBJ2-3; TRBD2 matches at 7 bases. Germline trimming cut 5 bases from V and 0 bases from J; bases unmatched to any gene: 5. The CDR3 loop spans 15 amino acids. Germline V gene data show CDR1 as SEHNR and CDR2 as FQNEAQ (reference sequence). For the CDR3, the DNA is TGTGCCAGCAGCCCCCAGCGGGGCAGCACAGATACGCAGTATTTT. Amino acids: CASSPQRGSTDTQYF.

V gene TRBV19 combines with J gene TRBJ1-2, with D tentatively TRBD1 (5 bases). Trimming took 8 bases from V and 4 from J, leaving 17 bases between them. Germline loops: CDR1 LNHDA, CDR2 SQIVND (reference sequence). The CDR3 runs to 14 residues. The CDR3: CASRTTRDFYGYTF. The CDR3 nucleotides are TGTGCCAGTCGCACAACCCGGGACTTCTATGGCTACACCTTC.